The present T cell receptor (beta chain) was sequenced within a study of cytomegalovirus exposure and HLA in healthy donors. Study conclusions and caveats: Certain sequence variants were highly shared and formed a cluster, and this cluster was likely a sequencing artifact. Trimming of TCR beta V- and J-genes showed a link, identified in a later analysis, to a missense DCLRE1C variant.

Healthy individuals who donated bone marrow served as the donors. Donors counted as nominally healthy when sampled, yet unrecorded immune exposures were likely. The germline V gene encodes CDR1 SGHRS and CDR2 YFSETQ. The CDR3 sequence is 15 residues long. V lost 0 bases to trimming and J lost 0 bases, with 7 bases between them. A multiplex PCR was run with 60 Vbeta primers and 13 Jbeta primers. TCRdb keeps only in-frame clones here, not all; method: immunoSEQ multiplex PCR. The sample yields around 170,000 clones, around 79% seen once. This clone has more than one count but fewer than ten. The target antigen is unknown.

The rearrangement uses TRBV5-1 and TRBJ1-5, with unresolved D. The clonotype comes from a woman aged 40 to 49 in good health and CMV-seronegative. The sample taken for sequencing was PBMCs. As DNA, the CDR3 is TGCGCCAGCAGCTTGGATAACAATAGCAATCAGCCCCAGCATTTT. Amino acid sequence: CASSLDNNSNQPQHF.